This record covers a single TCR beta chain. Antigen unknown. Using immunoSEQ multiplex PCR, the repertoire was profiled, and TCRdb retains in-frame clones only, with some absent. The sample lists about 140,000 clones, roughly 90% occurring once. The sample comes from a study of T cell responses to AZD1222 COVID-19 vaccine. The study's findings and limits: Only a handful of AZD1222 recipients were seropositive at baseline.

From germline, CDR1 is SGDLS and CDR2 YYNGEE. This CDR3 has 16 residues. V dropped 4 bases and J dropped 1; count of bases not matched to a gene: 6. The chain uses TRBV9 and TRBJ2-4, with 9 bases identical to TRBD1. The TCR was taken from an adult in good health. This specimen consisted of peripheral blood, obtained on day 0 of AZD1222 vaccination. CDR3 loop: CASSPGTGLAKNIQYF. As DNA, the CDR3 is TGTGCCAGCAGCCCCGGGACAGGGCTCGCCAAAAACATTCAGTACTTC.